Below, 5 T cell receptor beta chains from the same sample are listed, as sequenced in a study of T-cell reconstitution after alpha-beta-depleted transplantation in children. It was with unique molecular identifiers that the TCRbeta library was prepared. In TCRdb, the PCR reads were re-called with MiXCR into one record per CDR3 protein. The table has 250,000 or so distinct CDR3 sequences, 6.5% to 9% seen once. Sequencing was performed on PBMCs, mostly from graft donor cells, taken 180 days after TCRalphabeta/CD19-depleted stem cell transplant. Receptors were obtained from a male patient between 5 and 17 years old who had a stem cell transplant for acute lymphoblastic leukemia, so the T cells may come from the graft donor.

This clonotype was seen many times. The chain joins TRBV5-1 to TRBJ1-1; D is unclear. Germline CDR1 and CDR2: SGHRS and YFSETQ. The CDR3 runs to 14 residues. V shed 4 bases and J shed 3 bases, with 13 bases lying between them. CDR3 DNA: TGCGCCAGCAGCCCGAACGGTGGGGACACTGAAGCTTTCTTT. This sequence encodes CASSPNGGDTEAFF.

The chain employs TRBV6-5 and TRBJ1-1; D uncertain. V lost 4 bases to trimming and J lost 1 base, with 7 bases between them. The CDR3 runs to 13 residues. Germline V gives CDR1 MNHEY, CDR2 SVGAGI. The CDR3 DNA sequence: TGTGCCAGCAGTTTCTTCCAGAACACTGAAGCTTTCTTT. It encodes CASSFFQNTEAFF.

Ten or more counts support this clonotype. The chain combines TRBV10-3 with TRBJ2-6; weak D call: TRBD1 (5 bases). CDR3 size: 16 residues. Germline CDR1 reads ENHRY; CDR2 reads SYGVKD. Trimming took off 4 bases at V and 1 base at J, with 11 bases between the two ends. CDR3 DNA: TGTGCCATCAGTGCAGGACAACCTTCTGGGGCCAACGTCCTGACTTTC. This sequence encodes CAISAGQPSGANVLTF.

This clonotype was observed at least ten times. CDR3 coding DNA: TGTGCCAGCTCCTGGACAGGGGTCGGCTACACCTTC. It yields the protein CASSWTGVGYTF. The chain couples TRBV6-5 to TRBJ1-2; 9 positions match TRBD1. Germline trimming cut 8 bases from V and 8 bases from J; bases unmatched to any gene: 6. The germline V gene has CDR1 MNHEY and CDR2 SVGAGI. This CDR3 contains 12 residues.

There are many counts of this clonotype. V gene TRBV10-3 combines with J gene TRBJ2-1; 9 bases are a match to TRBD2. Germline-derived CDR1 and CDR2 are ENHRY and SYGVKD. This CDR3 comprises 15 residues. V was clipped by 4 bases and J by 8 bases; unmatched bases: 9. The CDR3 region is CAISALSGGGDEQFF. CDR3 nucleotide sequence: TGTGCCATCAGTGCTCTTAGCGGGGGTGGCGATGAGCAGTTCTTC.